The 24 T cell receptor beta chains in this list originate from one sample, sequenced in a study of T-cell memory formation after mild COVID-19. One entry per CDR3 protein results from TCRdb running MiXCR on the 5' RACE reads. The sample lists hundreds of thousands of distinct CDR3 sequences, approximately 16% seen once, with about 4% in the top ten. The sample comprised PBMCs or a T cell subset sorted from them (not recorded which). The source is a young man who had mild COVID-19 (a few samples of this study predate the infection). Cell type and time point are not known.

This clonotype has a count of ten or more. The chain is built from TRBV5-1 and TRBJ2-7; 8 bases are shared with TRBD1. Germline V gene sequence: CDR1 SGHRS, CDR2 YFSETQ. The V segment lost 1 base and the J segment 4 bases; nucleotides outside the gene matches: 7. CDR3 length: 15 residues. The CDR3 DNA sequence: TGCGCCAGCAGCTTGAGAGGCAGGGGGCAGTACGAGCAGTACTTC. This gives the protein CASSLRGRGQYEQYF.

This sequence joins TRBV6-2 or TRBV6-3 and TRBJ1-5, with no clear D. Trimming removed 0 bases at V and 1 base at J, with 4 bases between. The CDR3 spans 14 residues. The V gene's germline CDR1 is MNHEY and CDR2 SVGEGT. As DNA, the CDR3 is TGTGCCAGCAGTTACTCCGCCAGCAATCAGCCCCAGCATTTT. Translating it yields CASSYSASNQPQHF.

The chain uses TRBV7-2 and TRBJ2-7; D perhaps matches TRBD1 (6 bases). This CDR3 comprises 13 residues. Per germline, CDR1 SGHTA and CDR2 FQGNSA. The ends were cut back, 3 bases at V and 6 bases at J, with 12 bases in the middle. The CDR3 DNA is TGTGCCAGCAGCTTCCGGACAGCAGGCGAGCAGTACTTC. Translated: CASSFRTAGEQYF.

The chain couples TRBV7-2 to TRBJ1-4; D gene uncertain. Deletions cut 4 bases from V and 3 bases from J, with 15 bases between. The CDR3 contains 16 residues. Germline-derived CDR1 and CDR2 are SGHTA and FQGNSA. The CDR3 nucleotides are TGTGCCAGCAGCTCCGCTCCCGCCTTCCCTAATGAAAAACTGTTTTTT. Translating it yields CASSSAPAFPNEKLFF. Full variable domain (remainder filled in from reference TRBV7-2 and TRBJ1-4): GAGVSQSPSNKVTEKGKDVELRCDPISGHTALYWYRQSLGQGLEFLIYFQGNSAPDKSGLPSDRFSAERTGGSVSTLTIQRTQQEDSAVYLCASSSAPAFPNEKLFFGSGTQLSVL.

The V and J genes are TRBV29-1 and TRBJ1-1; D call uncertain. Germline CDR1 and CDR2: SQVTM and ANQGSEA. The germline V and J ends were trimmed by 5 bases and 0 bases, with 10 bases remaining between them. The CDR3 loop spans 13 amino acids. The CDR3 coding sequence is TGCAGCGTTTCAGTGACGGTGAACACTGAAGCTTTCTTT. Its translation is CSVSVTVNTEAFF.

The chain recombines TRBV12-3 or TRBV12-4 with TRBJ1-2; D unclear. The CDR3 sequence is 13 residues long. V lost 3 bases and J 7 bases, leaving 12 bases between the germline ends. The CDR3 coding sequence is TGTGCCAGCAGTTTGACCTTGGAAACTGGCTACACCTTC. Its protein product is CASSLTLETGYTF.

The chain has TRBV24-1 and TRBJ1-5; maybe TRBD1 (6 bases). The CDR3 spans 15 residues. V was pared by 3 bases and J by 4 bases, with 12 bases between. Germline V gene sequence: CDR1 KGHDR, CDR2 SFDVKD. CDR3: CATSDNKQGNQPQHF. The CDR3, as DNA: TGTGCCACCAGTGATAACAAACAGGGAAATCAGCCCCAGCATTTT.

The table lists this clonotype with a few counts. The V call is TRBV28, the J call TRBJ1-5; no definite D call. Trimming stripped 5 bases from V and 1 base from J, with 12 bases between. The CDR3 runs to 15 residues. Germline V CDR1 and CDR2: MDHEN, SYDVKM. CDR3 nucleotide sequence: TGTGCCAGCAGTCCGGATATCAGGAGCAATCAGCCCCAGCATTTT. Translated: CASSPDIRSNQPQHF.

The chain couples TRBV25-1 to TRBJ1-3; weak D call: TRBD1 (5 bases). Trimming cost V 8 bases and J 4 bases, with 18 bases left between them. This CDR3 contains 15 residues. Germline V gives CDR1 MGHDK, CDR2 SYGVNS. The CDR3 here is CASARRGTPGNTIYF. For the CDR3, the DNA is TGTGCCAGCGCCCGGAGGGGAACGCCCGGAAACACCATATATTTT. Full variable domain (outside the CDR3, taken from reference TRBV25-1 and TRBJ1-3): EADIYQTPRYLVIGTGKKITLECSQTMGHDKMYWYQQDPGMELHLIHYSYGVNSTEKGDLSSESTVSRIRTEHFPLTLESARPSHTSQYLCASARRGTPGNTIYFGEGSWLTVV.

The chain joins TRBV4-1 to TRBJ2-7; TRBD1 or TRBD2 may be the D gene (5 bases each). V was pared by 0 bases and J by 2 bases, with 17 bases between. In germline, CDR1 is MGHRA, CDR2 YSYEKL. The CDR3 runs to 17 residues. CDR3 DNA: TGCGCCAGCAGCCAAGACGCCGGGGCCGGTCCCGCCTACGAGCAGTACTTC. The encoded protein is CASSQDAGAGPAYEQYF.

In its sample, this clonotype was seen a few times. The CDR3: CASSSQGYNEQFF. The CDR3 DNA follows: TGCGCCAGCAGCTCACAGGGGTACAATGAGCAGTTCTTC. The J gene is TRBJ2-1, the V gene TRBV5-1; 7 bases are shared with TRBD1. This CDR3 region has 13 residues. The germline V gene has CDR1 SGHRS and CDR2 YFSETQ. Trimming cost V 3 bases and J 4 bases; bases outside gene matches: 1.

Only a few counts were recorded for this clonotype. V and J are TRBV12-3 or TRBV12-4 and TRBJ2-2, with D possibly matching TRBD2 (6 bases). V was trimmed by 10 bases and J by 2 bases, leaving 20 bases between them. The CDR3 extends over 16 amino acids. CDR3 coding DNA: TGTGCCACCCCACCCCAGAGGGGAGGAAACACCGGGGAGCTGTTTTTT. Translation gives CATPPQRGGNTGELFF.

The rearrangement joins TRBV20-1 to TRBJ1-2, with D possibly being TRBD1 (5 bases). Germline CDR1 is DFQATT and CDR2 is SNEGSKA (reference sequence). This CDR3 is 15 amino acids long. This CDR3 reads CSQERGPGSLYGYTF. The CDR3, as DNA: TGCAGCCAGGAGAGGGGACCGGGGTCCCTCTATGGCTACACCTTC.

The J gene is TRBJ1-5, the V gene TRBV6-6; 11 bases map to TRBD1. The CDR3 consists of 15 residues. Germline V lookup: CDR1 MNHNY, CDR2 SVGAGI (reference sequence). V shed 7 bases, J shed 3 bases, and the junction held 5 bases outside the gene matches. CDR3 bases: TGTGCCAGCACCATGGACAGGGGGCCCAATCAGCCCCAGCATTTT. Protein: CASTMDRGPNQPQHF.

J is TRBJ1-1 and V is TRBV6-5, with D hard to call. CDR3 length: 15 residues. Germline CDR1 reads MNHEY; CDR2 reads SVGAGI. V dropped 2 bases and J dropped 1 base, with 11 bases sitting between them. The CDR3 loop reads CASSYGLRRNTEAFF. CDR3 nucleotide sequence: TGTGCCAGCAGTTACGGTCTCCGAAGGAACACTGAAGCTTTCTTT.

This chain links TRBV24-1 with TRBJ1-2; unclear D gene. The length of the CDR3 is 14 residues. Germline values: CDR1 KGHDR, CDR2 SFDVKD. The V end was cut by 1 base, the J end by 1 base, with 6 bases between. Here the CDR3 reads CATSDLSVNYGYTF. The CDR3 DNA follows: TGTGCCACCAGTGATTTATCGGTTAACTATGGCTACACCTTC.

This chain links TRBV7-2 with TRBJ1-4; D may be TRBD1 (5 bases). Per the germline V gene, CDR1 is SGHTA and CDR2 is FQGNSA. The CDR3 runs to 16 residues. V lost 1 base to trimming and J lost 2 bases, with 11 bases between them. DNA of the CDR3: TGTGCCAGCAGCTTAGTGAGGGGCCCCACTAATGAAAAACTGTTTTTT. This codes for CASSLVRGPTNEKLFF.

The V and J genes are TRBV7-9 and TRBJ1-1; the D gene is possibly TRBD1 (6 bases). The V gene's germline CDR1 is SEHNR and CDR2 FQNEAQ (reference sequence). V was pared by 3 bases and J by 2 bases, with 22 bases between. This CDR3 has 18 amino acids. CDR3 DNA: TGTGCCAGCAGCTTCTCGGGGCAGGGGACGGGAGGAAACACTGAAGCTTTCTTT. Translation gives CASSFSGQGTGGNTEAFF.

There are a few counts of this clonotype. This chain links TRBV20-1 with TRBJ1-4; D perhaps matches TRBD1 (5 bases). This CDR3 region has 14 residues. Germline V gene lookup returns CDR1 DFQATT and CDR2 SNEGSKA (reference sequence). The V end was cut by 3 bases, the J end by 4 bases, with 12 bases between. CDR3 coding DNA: TGCAGTGCTAGGTATCAGGGAAGTAATGAAAAACTGTTTTTT. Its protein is CSARYQGSNEKLFF.

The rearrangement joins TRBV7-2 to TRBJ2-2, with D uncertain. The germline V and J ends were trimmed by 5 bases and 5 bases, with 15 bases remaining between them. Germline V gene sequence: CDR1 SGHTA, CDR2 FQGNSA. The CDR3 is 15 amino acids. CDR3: CASSATSRHTGELFF. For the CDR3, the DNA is TGTGCCAGCAGCGCCACCTCCCGCCATACCGGGGAGCTGTTTTTT.

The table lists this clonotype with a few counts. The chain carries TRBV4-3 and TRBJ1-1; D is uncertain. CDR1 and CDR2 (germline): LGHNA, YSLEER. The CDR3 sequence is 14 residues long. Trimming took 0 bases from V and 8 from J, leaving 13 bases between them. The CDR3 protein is CASSQDVARREAFF. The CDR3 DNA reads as TGCGCCAGCAGCCAAGATGTCGCTCGGAGGGAAGCTTTCTTT.

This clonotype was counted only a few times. The CDR3 is CASTLWTGGGTGELFF. CDR3 DNA sequence: TGTGCCAGCACCCTCTGGACAGGGGGAGGTACCGGGGAGCTGTTTTTT. The V call is TRBV7-2, the J call TRBJ2-2; 10 nucleotides line up with TRBD1. J lost 5 bases, V lost 7 bases, and 10 bases had no gene match. The CDR3 spans 16 residues. Germline CDR1 and CDR2: SGHTA and FQGNSA.

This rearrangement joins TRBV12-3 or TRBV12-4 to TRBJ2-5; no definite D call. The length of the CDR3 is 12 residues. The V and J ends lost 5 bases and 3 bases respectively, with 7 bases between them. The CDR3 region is CASSLNKETQYF. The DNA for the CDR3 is TGTGCCAGCAGTCTCAACAAAGAGACCCAGTACTTC.

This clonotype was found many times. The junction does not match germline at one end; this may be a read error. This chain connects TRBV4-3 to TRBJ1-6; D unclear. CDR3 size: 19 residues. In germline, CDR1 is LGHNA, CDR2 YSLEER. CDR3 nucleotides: TGCGCCAGCAGCCAAGATACCGCCTCCGGTGGGTCCTTTAATTCACCCCTCCACTTT. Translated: CASSQDTASGGSFNSPLHF.